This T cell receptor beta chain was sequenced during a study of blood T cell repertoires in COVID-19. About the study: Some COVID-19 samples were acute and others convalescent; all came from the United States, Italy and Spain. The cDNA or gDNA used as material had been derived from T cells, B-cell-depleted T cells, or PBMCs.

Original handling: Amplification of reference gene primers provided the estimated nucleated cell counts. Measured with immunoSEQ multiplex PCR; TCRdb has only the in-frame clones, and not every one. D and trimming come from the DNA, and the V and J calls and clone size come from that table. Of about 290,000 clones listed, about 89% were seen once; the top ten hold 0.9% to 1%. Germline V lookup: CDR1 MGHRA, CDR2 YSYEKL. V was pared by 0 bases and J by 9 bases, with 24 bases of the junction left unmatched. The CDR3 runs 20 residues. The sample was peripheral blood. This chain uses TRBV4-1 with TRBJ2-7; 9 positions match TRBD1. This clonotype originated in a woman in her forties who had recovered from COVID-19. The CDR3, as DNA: TGCGCCAGCAGCCAAGAAAGGGGAGTTGGCCGGACAGGGGTCTTTTCTGGGCAGTACTTC. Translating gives CASSQERGVGRTGVFSGQYF.